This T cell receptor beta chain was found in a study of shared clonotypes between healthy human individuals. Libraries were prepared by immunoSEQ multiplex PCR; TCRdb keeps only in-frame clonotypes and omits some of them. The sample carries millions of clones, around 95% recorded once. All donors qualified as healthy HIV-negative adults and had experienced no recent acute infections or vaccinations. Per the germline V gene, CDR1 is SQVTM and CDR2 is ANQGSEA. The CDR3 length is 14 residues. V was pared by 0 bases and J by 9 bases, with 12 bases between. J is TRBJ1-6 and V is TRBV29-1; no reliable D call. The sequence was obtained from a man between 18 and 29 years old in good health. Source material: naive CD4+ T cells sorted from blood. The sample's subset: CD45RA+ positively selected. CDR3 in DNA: TGCAGCGTTGAAGAGACGGGGAGAGGTTCACCCCTCCACTTT. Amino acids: CSVEETGRGSPLHF.